This TCR beta chain was obtained from a study of blood T cell repertoires in COVID-19. Study context: Researchers got acute and convalescent COVID-19 samples from the United States, Italy and Spain.

Ages ranged from roughly 18 to 100 years, with residence in 20 to 30 US areas. Cohort 3 donors were reported recovered after two negative PCRs, clearance, or symptom resolution. Sequenced by immunoSEQ multiplex PCR; TCRdb stores in-frame clones only, minus some. The data contain 250,000 to 300,000 clones, approximately 85% of them singletons. The CDR3 has 14 residues. V dropped 5 bases and J dropped 4; count of bases not matched to a gene: 6. Germline CDR1 and CDR2: PRHDT and FYEKMQ (reference sequence). Sequenced: PBMCs or T cells enriched from blood (not recorded which). This receptor was obtained from a woman aged 50 to 60 who had recovered from COVID-19. The V and J genes are TRBV13 and TRBJ1-2; 8 bases match TRBD1. The CDR3 sequence is CASSPSTGGYGYTF. The CDR3 DNA sequence: TGTGCCAGCAGCCCCTCAACAGGGGGCTATGGCTACACCTTC.